Below, 14 T cell receptor beta chains from the same sample are listed, as sequenced in a study of blood T cell repertoires in COVID-19 (dated by TCRdb to the early 2020s). The library relied on the immunoSEQ multiplex PCR assay. What TCRdb holds here is the immuneACCESS table cut down to in-frame rearrangements. Part of the clones is not present; checked against another copy, under half of the missing clones reflect an unresolved V gene, and the others are unexplained. The sample table lists about 120,000 clones, 84% of them with a count of one. The ten largest clones capture approximately 3.5% of the sample. Sequenced material: PBMCs or T cells enriched from blood (not recorded which). These receptors were collected from a woman under 40 who had recovered from COVID-19.

The chain links TRBV6-4 to TRBJ2-1, with 11 bases matching TRBD2. CDR1 is MRHNA, CDR2 SNTAGT, per germline. With V trimmed by 6 bases and J by 10 bases, 11 bases remained unmatched. The CDR3 is 15 residues long. The CDR3 spells CASSESLAGGAEQFF. The CDR3 bases are TGTGCCAGCAGCGAATCCCTAGCGGGAGGTGCCGAGCAGTTCTTC.

This chain links TRBV19 with TRBJ2-5, with D possibly being TRBD2 (6 bases). The CDR3 covers 14 residues. V lost 3 bases, J lost 1 base, and 9 bases lay in between. The germline V gene encodes CDR1 LNHDA and CDR2 SQIVND (reference sequence). CDR3 region: CASSIGGLQETQYF. CDR3 DNA sequence: TGTGCCAGTAGTATCGGGGGACTCCAAGAGACCCAGTACTTC.

V gene TRBV20-1 combines with J gene TRBJ1-2; D perhaps matches TRBD1 (5 bases). Trimming left V 6 bases short and J 4 bases short, with 9 bases between. This CDR3 contains 11 residues. Germline values: CDR1 DFQATT, CDR2 SNEGSKA (reference sequence). The CDR3 nucleotides are TGCAGTGCCAGGGCTCTCTATGGCTACACCTTC. Its translation: CSARALYGYTF.

This clone was counted only a few times. Other nucleotide sequences in the sample specify the same CDR3. This CDR3 is CAWSRQGYEQYF. In DNA, the CDR3 is TGTGCCTGGAGTAGACAGGGGTACGAGCAGTACTTC. The rearrangement uses TRBV30 and TRBJ2-7, with 8 bases matching TRBD1. Germline V CDR1 and CDR2: GTSNPN, SVGIG (reference sequence). Losses at the gene ends were 2 bases for V and 4 bases for J; bases not matched to a gene: 1. CDR3 length equals 12 residues.

This clone was seen only once. The rearrangement joins TRBV7-2 to TRBJ1-3; D perhaps matches TRBD1 (6 bases). The CDR3 sequence is 16 residues long. V shed 4 bases and J shed 0 bases, with 13 bases lying between them. Per germline, CDR1 SGHTA and CDR2 FQGNSA. CDR3 region: CASSSEGGFSGNTIYF. CDR3 in DNA: TGTGCCAGCAGCTCAGAAGGGGGATTCTCTGGAAACACCATATATTTT.

The chain combines TRBV19 with TRBJ1-1, with a weak D call TRBD1 (6 bases). Trimming pared 2 bases from V and 5 bases from J, leaving 9 bases between. The CDR3 has 13 residues. Germline values: CDR1 LNHDA, CDR2 SQIVND (reference sequence). The CDR3 DNA is TGTGCCAGTAGTATAAAGGACAGAACTGAAGCTTTCTTT. It translates to CASSIKDRTEAFF.

The genes are TRBV2 and TRBJ1-6; D uncertain. Between the trimmed V and J ends, which lost 6 bases and 6 bases, there was a span of 9 bases. The CDR3 has 13 amino acids. Germline V gives CDR1 SNHLY, CDR2 FYNNEI. CDR3 DNA: TGTGCCAGCAGGGCCCCGATTAATTCACCCCTCCACTTT. It specifies CASRAPINSPLHF.

The chain recombines TRBV7-6 with TRBJ2-5; 7 nucleotides match TRBD2. The junction had 3 bases not matched to a gene; V was cut back by 0 bases and J by 2 bases. Germline loops: CDR1 SGHVS, CDR2 FNYEAQ. This CDR3 has 15 amino acids. CDR3 amino acids: CASSLAPAGQETQYF. The CDR3 nucleotides are TGTGCCAGCAGCTTAGCGCCAGCGGGGCAAGAGACCCAGTACTTC.

The chain links TRBV5-1 to TRBJ1-1; perhaps TRBD1 as D (5 bases). There are 13 residues in the CDR3. CDR1 is SGHRS, CDR2 YFSETQ, per germline. The V end was cut by 7 bases, the J end by 8 bases, with 18 bases between. The CDR3 loop reads CASHPGVVGEAFF. The CDR3 DNA is TGCGCCAGCCACCCGGGGGTGGTTGGCGAAGCTTTCTTT.

This chain connects TRBV5-4 to TRBJ2-4, with D tentatively TRBD1 (6 bases). The CDR3 has 16 residues. CDR1 is SGHNT and CDR2 is YYREEE in the germline V gene (reference sequence). V lost 4 bases to trimming and J lost 3 bases, with 17 bases between them. CDR3 loop: CASSVRTVGRKNIQYF. The CDR3 DNA sequence: TGTGCCAGCAGCGTAAGGACAGTCGGCCGCAAAAACATTCAGTACTTC.

The chain recombines TRBV6-4 with TRBJ2-3; D perhaps matches TRBD1 (6 bases). Trimming took 3 bases from V and 5 from J, leaving 9 bases between them. The CDR3 spans 13 residues. Looked up from germline, CDR1 is MRHNA and CDR2 is SNTAGT. The CDR3 nucleotides are TGTGCCAGCAGTGAACAGGGCGGAGATACGCAGTATTTT. Protein sequence: CASSEQGGDTQYF.

The V call is TRBV28, the J call TRBJ1-5; D is unresolved. This CDR3 has 12 residues. V shed 7 bases and J shed 6 bases, with 10 bases lying between them. The germline CDR1 and CDR2 sequences are MDHEN and SYDVKM. Here the CDR3 reads CASTSYGQPQHF. Here the CDR3 DNA reads TGTGCCAGCACCTCGTACGGTCAGCCCCAGCATTTT.

The rearrangement links TRBV7-3 to TRBJ2-2, with a possible D match to TRBD1 (6 bases). V lost 1 base and J lost 3, with 18 bases in between. Per germline, CDR1 SGHTA and CDR2 FQGTGA. The CDR3 runs 18 residues. For the CDR3, the DNA is TGTGCCAGCAGCTTAAAGGGGGTAGGGCCGGCGGACACCGGGGAGCTGTTTTTT. This gives the protein CASSLKGVGPADTGELFF. Full variable domain (outside the CDR3, taken from reference TRBV7-3 and TRBJ2-2): GAGVSQTPSNKVTEKGKYVELRCDPISGHTALYWYRQSLGQGPEFLIYFQGTGAADDSGLPNDRFFAVRPEGSVSTLKIQRTERGDSAVYLCASSLKGVGPADTGELFFGEGSRLTVL.

This chain uses TRBV19 with TRBJ2-5; TRBD2 matches 7 bases. The ends lost 1 base at V and 5 bases at J; junction bases unmatched: 10. Germline CDR1 and CDR2: LNHDA and SQIVND (reference sequence). The CDR3 is 16 residues long. In DNA form, the CDR3 reads TGTGCCAGTAGTATAGTAGGCGGGAGTCGGATCGAGACCCAGTACTTC. Translation: CASSIVGGSRIETQYF.